The 4 T cell receptor beta chains below come from one sample, sequenced in a study of cytomegalovirus exposure and HLA in healthy donors. PCR primers comprised 60 Vbeta and 13 Jbeta primers. Profiling relied on immunoSEQ multiplex PCR, and the TCRdb table lists in-frame clones only, not all of them. Of more than 85,000 clones listed, around four fifths were seen once; the top ten hold 2.5% to 3%. Sequencing input: PBMCs. These receptors all come from a man aged 35 to 55 in good health and CMV-seronegative.

This chain uses TRBV2 with TRBJ2-2, with a tentative D call TRBD2 (5 bases). Germline V gives CDR1 SNHLY, CDR2 FYNNEI. There are 15 residues in the CDR3. Trimming took 4 bases from V and 1 from J, leaving 10 bases between them. The CDR3 DNA reads TGTGCCAGCAGTGCCGGTCGGGGGAACACCGGGGAGCTGTTTTTT. Translated, it gives CASSAGRGNTGELFF.

This chain links TRBV19 with TRBJ2-5; a possible D gene is TRBD1 (8 bases). This CDR3 is 15 amino acids long. CDR1 LNHDA and CDR2 SQIVND come from the germline V gene (reference sequence). The V and J ends lost 7 bases and 4 bases respectively, with 19 bases between them. The CDR3 reads CASNLGQGGGETQYF. CDR3 nucleotide sequence: TGTGCCAGTAACCTCGGACAGGGCGGGGGAGAGACCCAGTACTTC.

The chain links TRBV23-1 to TRBJ2-7; tentatively, D is TRBD1 (5 bases). TRBV23-1 is an open reading frame, and its role is uncertain. CDR3 length: 15 amino acids. The V and J ends lost 1 base and 0 bases respectively, with 10 bases between them. CDR3 in DNA: TGCGCCAGCAGTCAATGGCCAGGGCTCTCCTACGAGCAGTACTTC. Translated: CASSQWPGLSYEQYF.

The V and J genes are TRBV4-1 and TRBJ2-3; TRBD1 aligns across 10 bases. CDR3 length: 16 residues. Germline assignment: CDR1 MGHRA and CDR2 YSYEKL. Trimming removed 2 bases from V and 3 bases from J; junction bases left unmatched: 5. CDR3 residues: CASSQSRDRGTDTQYF. The CDR3 coding sequence is TGCGCCAGCAGCCAATCCCGGGACAGGGGAACAGATACGCAGTATTTT.